Listed below are T cell receptor beta chains from one sample, sequenced in a study of metastatic and nonmetastatic thyroid tumors. Using MiXCR, TCRdb re-called clones from the PCR reads. The top ten clones hold about 3.3% of a sample with around 26,000 clones, 3.7% of them seen once. The sample was blood. These receptors originate from a male donor with papillary thyroid cancer or a benign thyroid nodule (not recorded which). Some clones in this sample may be carry-over from other donors' samples. The CDR3 runs from the conserved cysteine through the conserved F or W.

>TRBJ2-1|TRBV11-3
CASSLGTGVLNEQFF
>TRBJ2-3|TRBV28
CASPPRGRGSDTQYF
>TRBJ2-3|TRBV6-4
CASSETSVSSTDTQYF
>TRBJ1-1|TRBV11-2
CASSVQGARTEAFF
>TRBJ1-6|TRBV28
CASTLPRGPPHF
>TRBJ2-1|TRBV27
CASRPFGRDRGYNEQFF
>TRBJ2-3|TRBV5-6
CASSLGQGVTQYF
>TRBJ1-1|TRBV5-1
CASSLIGTAGGTEAFF
>TRBJ1-1|TRBV12-3/TRBV12-4
CASSFGTVNTEAFF
>TRBJ1-2|TRBV11-2
CASSSRCRQANYGYTF
>TRBJ2-1|TRBV6-1
CASSERGLHDEQFF
>TRBJ2-1|TRBV10-2
CASRTGTTYNEQFF
>TRBJ2-5|TRBV5-1
CASSHGTRQETQYF
>TRBJ1-4|TRBV6-1
CASRDIYSPNEKLFF
>TRBJ2-1|TRBV20-1
CSASRGPNEQFF
>TRBJ1-1|TRBV29-1
CSVEEAEAFF
>TRBJ2-3|TRBV20-1
CSAREDRAGATDTQYF
>TRBJ2-7|TRBV29-1
CSVQHPGTGEYEQYF
>TRBJ2-7|TRBV6-2/TRBV6-3
CASSLMTSGRTYEQYF
>TRBJ2-5|TRBV5-8
CASSLPTTGPRETQYF
>TRBJ2-7|TRBV6-2/TRBV6-3
CASSYPPGGRHAYEQYF
>TRBJ1-2|TRBV6-1
CASSGPRAQDYGYTF
>TRBJ2-7|TRBV5-1
CASSRVEGVAYEQYF
>TRBJ2-1|TRBV6-2/TRBV6-3
CASGGTSEYNEQFF
>TRBJ2-7|TRBV6-2/TRBV6-3
CASSDRVVYEQYF
>TRBJ1-1|TRBV29-1
CSVGELGTEAFF
>TRBJ2-1|TRBV4-1
CASSQEASGSFPSYNEQFF
>TRBJ1-5|TRBV6-5
CASSYSITGNQPQHF
>TRBJ2-3|TRBV6-4
CASSEISGSSTDTQYF
>TRBJ2-5|TRBV6-2/TRBV6-3
CASSYYGVKETQYF
>TRBJ2-1|TRBV20-1
CSAPSGGGGYNEQFF
>TRBJ1-1|TRBV28
CASSQGTTEAFF
>TRBJ2-7|TRBV5-1
CASSLVDTGEQYF
>TRBJ1-5|TRBV6-2/TRBV6-3
CASSLKLTGAVGPQHF
>TRBJ2-7|TRBV5-1
CASSGDTSYEQYF
>TRBJ1-2|TRBV29-1
CSVDSTAGGDGYTF
>TRBJ1-6|TRBV6-2/TRBV6-3
CASSYLDRNSPLHF
>TRBJ1-1|TRBV6-1
CASPGQLNTEAFF
>TRBJ2-7|TRBV10-1
CASSGRQSDEQYF
>TRBJ1-6|TRBV4-1
CASSQDRTLPLHF
>TRBJ2-1|TRBV9
CASSVISGNYNEQFF
>TRBJ2-1|TRBV28
CASSLGNNEQFF
>TRBJ2-7|TRBV27
CASGPWDSGGYERYF